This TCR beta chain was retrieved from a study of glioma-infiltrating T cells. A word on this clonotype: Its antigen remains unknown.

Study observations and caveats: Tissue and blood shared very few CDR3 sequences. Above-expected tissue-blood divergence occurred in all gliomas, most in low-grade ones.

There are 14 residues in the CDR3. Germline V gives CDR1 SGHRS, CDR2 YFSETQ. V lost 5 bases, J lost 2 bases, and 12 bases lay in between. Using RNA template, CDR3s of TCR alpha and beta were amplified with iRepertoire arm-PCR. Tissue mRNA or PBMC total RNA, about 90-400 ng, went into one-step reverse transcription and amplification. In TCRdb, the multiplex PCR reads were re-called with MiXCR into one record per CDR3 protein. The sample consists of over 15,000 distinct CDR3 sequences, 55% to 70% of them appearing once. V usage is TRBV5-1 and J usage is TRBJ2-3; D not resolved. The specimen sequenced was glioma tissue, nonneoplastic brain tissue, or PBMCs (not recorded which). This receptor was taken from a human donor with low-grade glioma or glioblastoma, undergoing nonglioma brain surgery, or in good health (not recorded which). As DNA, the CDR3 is TGCGCCAGCAGTGTCGGACCCCTCACAGATACGCAGTATTTT. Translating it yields CASSVGPLTDTQYF.